The subject of this entry is one T cell receptor beta chain. Its antigen is undetermined. The sample comes from a study of T cell responses to AZD1222 COVID-19 vaccine. Profiling relied on immunoSEQ multiplex PCR, and the TCRdb table lists in-frame clones only, not all of them. The repertoire consists of roughly 100,000 clones, with 80% to 90% occurring once and the leading ten covering roughly 1.7%. The CDR3 runs 15 residues. The germline V gene encodes CDR1 KGHSH and CDR2 LQKENI. J was trimmed by 4 bases and V by 3 bases; bases with no gene match: 8. Study findings and constraints: CD4 TCRs associated with vaccination spanned spike, dominating at 160-218 and 743-854. Compared with day 0, the breadth and depth of the Spike-specific TCR repertoire rose significantly after two doses of AZD1222.

This specimen consisted of peripheral blood, obtained on day 0 of AZD1222 vaccination. The rearrangement uses TRBV18 and TRBJ1-1; 7 nucleotides match TRBD1. The sequence was collected from an adult in good health. The CDR3 region has the DNA TGTGCCAGCTCACCTCTAGGGGGCTTCACCACTGAAGCTTTCTTT. Its protein is CASSPLGGFTTEAFF.